This T cell receptor (beta chain) was profiled in a study of blood T cells in healthy people across ages. The study, taken as a whole, reports: CMV infection status of these donors was not known.

This clonotype was detected ten times or more. The antigen remains unidentified. Combining a sample-barcoded 5' primer with a J-beta primer mix, a second PCR ran for about 7 to 12 cycles. TCRdb re-analysed the 5' RACE reads in MiXCR, keeping a single row per CDR3 protein. Here the sample spans just over 800,000 distinct CDR3 sequences, 62% being singletons. Germline CDR1 SQVTM, CDR2 ANQGSEA. The CDR3 extends over 14 amino acids. Trimming removed 7 bases from V and 5 bases from J; junction bases left unmatched: 9. The source of this sequence is a man aged 30 to 39 in good health. Specimen: blood. The chain carries TRBV29-1 and TRBJ1-5, with TRBD1 identical over 9 bases. The DNA for the CDR3 is TGCAGCGCCGGGACAGGGATTGATGATCAGCCCCAGCATTTT. It encodes CSAGTGIDDQPQHF.